Below are 18 T cell receptor beta chains sequenced from a single sample in a study of response to subunit inactivated influenza vaccine. TCRdb ran MiXCR on the RT-PCR reads and lists one entry per CDR3 protein. The sample includes about 700,000 distinct CDR3 sequences, around 13% seen only once; the top ten take around 7%. Sequences were derived from PBMCs from blood, sampled 14 to 15 days before vaccination. These receptor sequences come from a man between 50 and 59 years old who received an inactivated influenza vaccine.

The chain uses TRBV6-2 or TRBV6-3 and TRBJ1-1, with D perhaps TRBD1 (5 bases). Looked up from germline, CDR1 is MNHEY and CDR2 is SVGEGT. Trimming cost V 8 bases and J 6 bases, with 22 bases left between them. The CDR3 is 15 residues long. The DNA for the CDR3 is TGTGCCAGCCCCGATAGAGGGACGAGGAGCCCTGAAGCTTTCTTT. Translating it yields CASPDRGTRSPEAFF.

This chain uses TRBV7-3 with TRBJ1-1, with TRBD1 as a possible D gene (5 bases). The CDR3 runs to 16 residues. V dropped 4 bases and J dropped 6 bases, with 21 bases sitting between them. Germline V gives CDR1 SGHTA, CDR2 FQGTGA. CDR3 bases: TGTGCCAGCAGCTCGATTCCGGGACCCGTCGGCGCTGAAGCTTTCTTT. Translation: CASSSIPGPVGAEAFF.

Regarding this clonotype: Since a much larger clone is just one base distant, this may be a read error. The chain uses TRBV15 and TRBJ2-2; the D is unclear. Looked up from germline, CDR1 is LNHNV and CDR2 is YYDKDF (reference sequence). The CDR3 consists of 12 residues. The V end lost 2 bases, the J end lost 4 bases, and 2 bases lay between the germline ends. The CDR3 here is CATSRRTGELFF. Written as DNA, the CDR3 is TGTGCCACCAGCAGACGCACCGGGGAGCTGTTTTTT.

This clonotype was found a few times. J is TRBJ2-1 and V is TRBV6-2 or TRBV6-3; 8 bases line up with TRBD2. This CDR3 has 12 amino acids. V lost 11 bases and J lost 2; bases outside the gene matches: 2. Germline V lookup: CDR1 MNHEY, CDR2 SVGEGT. The CDR3 protein is CAAGGTYNEQFF. CDR3 sequence (DNA): TGTGCCGCGGGGGGCACCTACAATGAGCAGTTCTTC.

This clonotype was picked up a small number of times. This chain links TRBV16 with TRBJ2-7; a weak D match, TRBD1 (5 bases). The CDR3 has 13 amino acids. Germline V gene data show CDR1 as KGHSY and CDR2 as FQNENV. V dropped 4 bases and J dropped 3 bases, with 10 bases sitting between them. CDR3: CASSPTAHYEQYF. In DNA form, the CDR3 reads TGTGCCAGCAGCCCGACAGCGCACTACGAGCAGTACTTC. Filled out from reference TRBV16 and TRBJ2-7, the complete variable domain reads GEEVAQTPKHLVRGEGQKAKLYCAPIKGHSYVFWYQQVLKNEFKFLISFQNENVFDETGMPKERFSAKCLPNSPCSLEIQATKLEDSAVYFCASSPTAHYEQYFGPGTRLTVT.

This chain links TRBV5-1 with TRBJ2-2, with D hard to call. The CDR3 is made up of 14 amino acids. Germline CDR1 is SGHRS and CDR2 is YFSETQ. Trimming took off 0 bases at V and 3 bases at J, with 6 bases between the two ends. Here the CDR3 DNA reads TGCGCCAGCAGCTTGGAACAGTACACCGGGGAGCTGTTTTTT. This sequence encodes CASSLEQYTGELFF.

The chain carries TRBV27 and TRBJ2-7, with a tentative D call TRBD1 (5 bases). The V gene's germline CDR1 is MNHEY and CDR2 SMNVEV (reference sequence). The CDR3 extends over 17 amino acids. V lost 2 bases and J lost 3, with 20 bases in between. CDR3 in DNA: TGTGCCAGCAGTTTACTCACAACAACAGGTGCCCTCTACGAGCAGTACTTC. Translating gives CASSLLTTTGALYEQYF.

This clonotype has just a few counts. This sequence joins TRBV11-2 and TRBJ2-1, with D perhaps TRBD1 (5 bases). Trimming took 2 bases from V and 4 from J, leaving 9 bases between them. The CDR3 totals 14 residues. Germline V CDR1 and CDR2: SGHAT, FQNNGV. The CDR3 is CASSLRQIYNEQFF. The CDR3 DNA reads TGTGCCAGCAGCTTACGACAGATTTACAATGAGCAGTTCTTC.

This clonotype turned up a few times. Compared with germline, one end of the junction differs, possibly owing to a read error. CDR3 sequence reads: CANSLGGSSYEQYF. DNA for the CDR3: TGTGCCAACAGCTTAGGGGGCAGCTCCTACGAGCAGTACTTC. V is TRBV7-2 and J is TRBJ2-7, with TRBD1 identical over 7 bases. Germline-derived CDR1 and CDR2 are SGHTA and FQGNSA. The CDR3 spans 14 residues.

The chain carries TRBV6-5 and TRBJ2-3; D may match TRBD1 or TRBD2 (5 bases each). V lost 0 bases, J lost 7 bases, and 20 bases lay in between. The CDR3 loop spans 17 amino acids. The germline CDR1 and CDR2 sequences are MNHEY and SVGAGI. The CDR3 DNA is TGTGCCAGCAGTTACTCGAACTCCCCACTCGGGGCGCATACGCAGTATTTT. Protein product: CASSYSNSPLGAHTQYF.

This clonotype came up a few times. V and J are TRBV20-1 and TRBJ1-2; D not resolved. The V gene lost 0 bases and the J gene lost 13 bases, with 21 bases spanning the gap. Germline V CDR1 and CDR2: DFQATT, SNEGSKA (reference sequence). This CDR3 contains 14 residues. As DNA, the CDR3 is TGCAGTGCTAGAGATCGGGCCGGCCCTACGCATTTCACCTTC. This gives the protein CSARDRAGPTHFTF.

The sample holds a few counts of this clonotype. The gene calls are TRBV12-3 or TRBV12-4 and TRBJ2-2, with D hard to call. The CDR3 sequence is 14 residues long. The V end lost 6 bases, the J end lost 7 bases, and 15 bases lay between the germline ends. The DNA for the CDR3 is TGTGCCAGCAGCCCCGGACGAGGCGGCGGGGAGCTGTTTTTT. Translating gives CASSPGRGGGELFF.

Only a few counts were recorded for this clonotype. One junction end does not reproduce the germline sequence, and a read error may be involved. The V gene is TRBV12-3 or TRBV12-4, the J gene TRBJ2-3; D not resolved. The CDR3 contains 14 residues. The CDR3 sequence: CASSVSANTHTQYF. DNA for the CDR3: TGTGCCAGCAGTGTATCGGCGAACACACATACGCAGTATTTT.

This clonotype was observed a few times. The rearrangement uses TRBV6-1 and TRBJ2-5; D may correspond to TRBD1 or TRBD2 (5 bases each). The CDR3 length is 14 residues. The V end was cut by 5 bases, the J end by 2 bases, with 12 bases between. Germline CDR1 is MNHNS and CDR2 is SASEGT. The CDR3, as DNA: TGTGCCAGCAGTAGATCGGGACCGCAAGAGACCCAGTACTTC. Translating it yields CASSRSGPQETQYF.

This clonotype turned up a few times. The gene calls are TRBV28 and TRBJ2-3; TRBD2 aligns across 8 bases. Germline-derived CDR1 and CDR2 are MDHEN and SYDVKM. The CDR3 length is 15 residues. The V gene end was trimmed by 5 bases and the J gene end by 3 bases; junction bases not matched to a gene: 7. The CDR3 DNA reads as TGTGCCAGCAGTACGAGCGGGAGTATGACAGATACGCAGTATTTT. Translating it yields CASSTSGSMTDTQYF.

The V and J genes are TRBV5-6 and TRBJ1-2; D is undetermined. V was shortened by 0 bases and J by 4 bases, with 13 bases between the two germline ends. The germline V gene has CDR1 SGHDT and CDR2 YYEEEE. This CDR3 contains 15 residues. The DNA for the CDR3 is TGTGCCAGCAGCTTGGCGACTTCTGGGCTCTATGGCTACACCTTC. This encodes CASSLATSGLYGYTF.

The CDR3 DNA reads TGCACTGCGACTAGTTCGGCCGATGAGCAGTTCTTC. As protein: CTATSSADEQFF. This chain links TRBV20-1 with TRBJ2-1, with D perhaps TRBD2 (6 bases). Germline V gene lookup returns CDR1 DFQATT and CDR2 SNEGSKA (reference sequence). This CDR3 spans 12 amino acids.

This sequence joins TRBV14 and TRBJ2-5; 7 nucleotides match TRBD1. Germline CDR1 is SGHDN and CDR2 is FVKESK. Unmatched junction bases numbered 5, after V lost 2 bases and J lost 5 bases. The CDR3 spans 14 residues. CDR3: CASSQTGVWETQYF. CDR3 nucleotides: TGTGCCAGCAGCCAAACAGGGGTGTGGGAGACCCAGTACTTC.